This T cell receptor (beta chain) stems from a study of shared clonotypes between healthy human individuals. Points from the study as a whole: How much donors shared clonotypes was expected to be affected by sequencing depth. Only blood was sampled; tissue repertoires likely differ.

Sequencing used immunoSEQ multiplex PCR; TCRdb keeps in-frame clones, though not all of them. The sample consists of some 1 million clones, approximately 76% of them appearing once. With respect to this clone: Its antigen is not known.

Those who donated, Caucasian adults without exception, all lived in Nashville, Tennessee. The investigators split CD4+ cells into a CD45RA+ naive subset and a CD45RA-negative memory subset. V was shortened by 5 bases and J by 2 bases, with 14 bases between the two germline ends. Germline CDR1 is LNHDA and CDR2 is SQIVND (reference sequence). The CDR3 extends over 15 amino acids. Input material: memory CD4+ T cells sorted from blood. Subset specified: CD45RA-negative fraction. This rearrangement joins TRBV19 to TRBJ2-3, with D possibly being TRBD1 (6 bases). The TCR sequence derives from a man aged 18-30 years in good health. The CDR3 loop reads CASSARDTLTDTQYF. As DNA, the CDR3 is TGTGCCAGTAGTGCCCGGGACACCCTCACAGATACGCAGTATTTT.